The entry below describes one T cell receptor beta chain. Its cognate antigen is unknown. Sorted T cells were CFSE-labeled and cultured less than 6 days with allogeneic regulatory or mature dendritic cells at 1:10. Profiled with immunoSEQ multiplex PCR; TCRdb holds only in-frame clones, not every one. The sample comprises more than 10,000 clones, around 62% of which are singletons, and more than 0.95% rests with the top ten. These data belong to a study of regulatory dendritic cells for organ transplantation. V lost 0 bases to trimming and J lost 2 bases, with 6 bases between them. Germline assignment: CDR1 SGHVS and CDR2 FNYEAQ. CDR3 length: 14 amino acids. Notes on the study in general: Naive CD4+ and CD8+ repertoires were highly diverse; memory CD8+ was most oligoclonal. The authors noted considerable between-person heterogeneity in alloreactive memory CD8+ cells. Mature dendritic cells appeared to drive more memory CD8+ clonal expansion than regulatory ones. Of resting T cell subsets, memory CD8+ had the most alloreactive clonotypes.

V and J are TRBV7-6 and TRBJ2-3; D is undetermined. This TCR derives from a human donor in good health. Specimen: naive CD8+ T cells from blood cultured with dendritic cells. Subset denoted: CD45RA+ naive T cells. This CDR3 is CASSLAQYTDTQYF. As DNA, the CDR3 is TGTGCCAGCAGCTTAGCACAGTACACAGATACGCAGTATTTT. The whole variable domain, remainder taken from reference TRBV7-6 and TRBJ2-3, is GAGVSQSPRYKVTKRGQDVALRCDPISGHVSLYWYRQALGQGPEFLTYFNYEAQQDKSGLPNDRFSAERPEGSISTLTIQRTEQRDSAMYRCASSLAQYTDTQYFGPGTRLTVL.